These T cell receptor beta chains were read from a single sample in a study of T cells in Graves' hyperthyroidism and ophthalmopathy. TCRdb processed the multiplex PCR reads anew with MiXCR; each CDR3 protein has one entry. This table has around 350,000 distinct CDR3 sequences, around 14% appearing once. The sequenced sample was blood. These receptors originate from a woman aged 18-30 years with Graves' hyperthyroidism. The CDR3 runs from the conserved cysteine through the conserved F or W. D genes are given only for firm matches. A row's size may be missing; if present it is once, few, many or a size class.

clone size,V gene,D gene,J gene,CDR3 DNA,CDR3 protein
.,TRBV19,TRBD2,TRBJ2-7,TGTGCCAGTAGTATCGGGGGACCGGGACTAGCGGGAGGGAGCTCCTACGAGCAGTACTTC,CASSIGGPGLAGGSSYEQYF
many,TRBV12-3/TRBV12-4,.,TRBJ1-5,TGTGCCAGCAGTCCGCGTCGTCAGCCCCAGCATTTT,CASSPRRQPQHF
few,TRBV12-3/TRBV12-4,.,TRBJ2-3,TGTGCCAGCAGTACGATGGACAGTTACTCAGATACGCAGTATTTT,CASSTMDSYSDTQYF
.,TRBV7-9,TRBD1,TRBJ2-7,TGTGCCAGCAGCTTAGGGCTTACAGGGGAGGAGCAGTACTTC,CASSLGLTGEEQYF
many,TRBV2,TRBD2,TRBJ2-7,TGTGCCAGCAGTTACCTAGCGGGAGTCTCAGACGAGCAGTACTTC,CASSYLAGVSDEQYF
many,TRBV10-2,.,TRBJ2-1,TGCGCCAGCAGGGGTACCACCCCTACATTCTACAATGAGCAGTTCTTC,CASRGTTPTFYNEQFF
many,TRBV20-1,.,TRBJ2-3,TGCAGTGCTAGATCCCAGCCGGGGGCAGATACGCAGTATTTT,CSARSQPGADTQYF
many,TRBV12-3/TRBV12-4,.,TRBJ1-2,TGTGCCAGCAGTGCGGGAGGTTTTGGCTACACCTTC,CASSAGGFGYTF
many,TRBV6-1,.,TRBJ2-3,TGTGCCAGCAGTGAAGCGGGGGGAGCAGATACGCAGTATTTT,CASSEAGGADTQYF
many,TRBV28,.,TRBJ1-4,TGTGCCAGCAGTGGGCCCGGGACAAGGCGGGAAAAACTGTTTTTT,CASSGPGTRREKLFF
many,TRBV5-1,TRBD1,TRBJ1-4,TGCGCCAGCAGCTTCAGACCGACAGGGAGTGAAAAACTGTTTTTT,CASSFRPTGSEKLFF
few,TRBV4-1,TRBD1,TRBJ1-2,TGCGCCAGCAGCCACCGACCCCCATGGACAGGGGGCTTCGATGGCTACACCTTC,CASSHRPPWTGGFDGYTF
many,TRBV7-2,TRBD2,TRBJ2-7,TGTGCCAGCACCCTCGGACTAGCGGAGGCCTACGAGCAGTACTTC,CASTLGLAEAYEQYF
many,TRBV11-2,.,TRBJ1-5,TGTGCCAGCAGCCTAAGAGGGGACTTCTATAGCAATCAGCCCCAGCATTTT,CASSLRGDFYSNQPQHF
many,TRBV7-6,.,TRBJ1-5,TGTGCCAGCAGCCTTACCGGGACAAGGAACAATCAGCCCCAGCATTTT,CASSLTGTRNNQPQHF
many,TRBV28,.,TRBJ2-3,TGTGCCACGGGGGAGGTAGCAAATACGCAGTATTTT,CATGEVANTQYF
.,TRBV3-1,TRBD1,TRBJ2-3,TGTGCCAGCAGCCAAGATAGAGGGGGCCTAGGCACAGATACGCAGTATTTT,CASSQDRGGLGTDTQYF
few,TRBV9,TRBD2,TRBJ2-3,TGTGCCAGCACCCTACTAGCGGGGAACACAGATACGCAGTATTTT,CASTLLAGNTDTQYF
many,TRBV30,.,TRBJ2-2,TGTGCCTGGGCGAGAGAGAACACCGGGGAGCTGTTTTTT,CAWARENTGELFF
many,TRBV11-2,TRBD2,TRBJ2-7,TGTGCCAGCAGTTCCGGACTAGAGGGTTACGAGCAGTACTTC,CASSSGLEGYEQYF
many,TRBV12-3/TRBV12-4,.,TRBJ2-7,TGTGCCAGCAGTTTAGAAGTCAGCTCCTACGAGCAGTACTTC,CASSLEVSSYEQYF
many,TRBV28,TRBD2,TRBJ2-7,TGTGCCAGCAGCCTCGGGACTAGCGGGGAGCAGTACTTC,CASSLGTSGEQYF
many,TRBV6-1,TRBD1,TRBJ2-5,TGTGCCAGCAGGGACAGGGATTTGTTACCGGAGACCCAGTACTTC,CASRDRDLLPETQYF
many,TRBV4-3,.,TRBJ2-7,TGCGCCAGCAGCCAAGACTTTGGGGGACTCCCCTACGAGCAGTACTTC,CASSQDFGGLPYEQYF
many,TRBV14,.,TRBJ1-4,TGTGCCAGCAGCCACCGGTGGGGGGGCGACGAAAAACTGTTTTTT,CASSHRWGGDEKLFF
many,TRBV3-1,.,TRBJ1-1,TGTGCCAGCAGCCAGACTTTGGACGGGAGTCATGAAGCTTTCTTT,CASSQTLDGSHEAFF
many,TRBV13,TRBD2,TRBJ2-3,TGTGCCAGCCGTAGATGGGGACTAGCGACGACAGATACGCAGTATTTT,CASRRWGLATTDTQYF
many,TRBV20-1,.,TRBJ1-5,TGCAGTGCTACCCACCTCCGCGACAGCTTAAATCAGCCCCAGCATTTT,CSATHLRDSLNQPQHF
few,TRBV4-3,.,TRBJ2-4,TGCGCCAGCAGCCAAGATTCCCCGGGGAAGGGTGTCATTCAGTACTTC,CASSQDSPGKGVIQYF
.,TRBV12-3/TRBV12-4,.,TRBJ2-2,TGTGCCAGCACTTCGAGTAGGCCTATTAACACCGGGGAGCTGTTTTTT,CASTSSRPINTGELFF
few,TRBV2,TRBD2,TRBJ2-5,TGTGCCAGCGGACTAGGTTCTTCTCAGTACTTC,CASGLGSSQYF
many,TRBV12-3/TRBV12-4,TRBD1,TRBJ1-5,TGTGCCAGCAGTTCTGGACAGGGAAATCAGCCCCAGCATTTT,CASSSGQGNQPQHF
few,TRBV12-5,TRBD2,TRBJ2-3,TGTGCTAGTGGTTTGATTCGGGGGGGTTTACCAGATACGCAGTATTTT,CASGLIRGGLPDTQYF
many,TRBV28,TRBD2,TRBJ2-7,TGTGCCAGCAGTTCGCTGAGACTAGCGGGGGGGCCCGAGCAGTACTTC,CASSSLRLAGGPEQYF
many,TRBV2,.,TRBJ2-1,TGTGCCAGCAGTAAAAAGCCTCAGGGTCTTGGGGGCAATGAGCAGTTCTTC,CASSKKPQGLGGNEQFF
few,TRBV6-4,.,TRBJ2-1,TGTGCCAGCAGTGAGGGAACCAAGCAGTTCTTC,CASSEGTKQFF